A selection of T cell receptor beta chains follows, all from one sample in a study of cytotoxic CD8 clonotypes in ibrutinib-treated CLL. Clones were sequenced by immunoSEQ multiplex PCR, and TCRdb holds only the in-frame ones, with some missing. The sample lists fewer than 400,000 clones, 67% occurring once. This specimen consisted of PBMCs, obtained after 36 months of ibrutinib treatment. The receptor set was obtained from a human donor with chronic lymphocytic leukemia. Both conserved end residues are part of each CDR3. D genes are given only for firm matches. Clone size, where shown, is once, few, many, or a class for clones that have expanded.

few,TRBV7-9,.,CASSSTGTYEQYF
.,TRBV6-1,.,CASSDPGGPLWETQYF
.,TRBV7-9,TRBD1,CASSPRQGKSGTEAFF
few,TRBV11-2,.,CASRTMSSYEQYF
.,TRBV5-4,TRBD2,CASSYSGLVRGGEQFF
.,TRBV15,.,CATSRDAGVRAYGYTF
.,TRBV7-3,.,CASSLRGRASSGANVLTF
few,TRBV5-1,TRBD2,CASSLDSLAGGDTQYF
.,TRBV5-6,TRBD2,CASSPSGTSGIYGEQYF
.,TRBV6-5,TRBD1,CASSYTGQGLSGYTF
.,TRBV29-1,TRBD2,CSARTRGEGAWDTQYF
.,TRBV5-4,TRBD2,CAGHTSGISLDTQYF
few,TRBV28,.,CASSPILGHQPQHF
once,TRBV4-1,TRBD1,CASSRPGQGSPGELFF
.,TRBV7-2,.,CASSSSSYEQYF
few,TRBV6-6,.,CAGSPRAADSNQPQHF
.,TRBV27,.,CASSIRDHDEQYF
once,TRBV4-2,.,CASSQASLWEFGANVLTF
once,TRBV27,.,CASRRGVGGETQYF
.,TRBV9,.,CASSVEPGWYGTDTQYF
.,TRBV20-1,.,CSARLSYEQYF
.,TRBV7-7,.,CASSLEGPGSGTGELFF
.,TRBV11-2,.,CASSLVRNTIYF
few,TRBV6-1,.,CARSGANVLTF
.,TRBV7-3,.,CASSLRILGGELFF
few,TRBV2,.,CASTQILSTDTQYF
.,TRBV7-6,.,CASSPTGRKNYGYTF
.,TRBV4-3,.,CASSQDLAREQFF
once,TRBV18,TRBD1,CASSPAQGRRNQPQHF
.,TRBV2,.,CASSERRRRFSGANVLTF
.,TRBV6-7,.,CASPGSSYEQYF
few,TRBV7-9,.,CASSPLGRLHYGYTF
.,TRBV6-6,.,CASSPSLRVTNEKLFF
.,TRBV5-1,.,CASSPDVRNGYTF
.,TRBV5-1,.,CASSLGLIQETQYF
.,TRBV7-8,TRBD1,CASSHRDRRYSNQPQHF
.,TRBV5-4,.,CASSPSSPGFYNEQFF
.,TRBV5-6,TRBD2,CASSLASPLAGITDTQYF
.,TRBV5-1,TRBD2,CASSLRGGYEQYF
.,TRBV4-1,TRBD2,CASSQAGLAEGDEQFF
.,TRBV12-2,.,CASRLGEAYF
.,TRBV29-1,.,CSVGPSRRGTDTQYF
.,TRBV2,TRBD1,CAKRTGGAYGYTF
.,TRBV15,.,CATSSRQVAEGDGYTF
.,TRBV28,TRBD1,CASSSPGQGADGYTF
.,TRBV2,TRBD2,CASSRTSGRLFPNEQFF
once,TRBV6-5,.,CASRKSAPFEQYF
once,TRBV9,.,CASSVRSGRANTEAFF
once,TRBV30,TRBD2,CAWRVTSERNTGELFF
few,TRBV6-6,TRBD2,CASSYEGGPREQYF
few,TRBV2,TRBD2,CASSGEGIYNEQFF
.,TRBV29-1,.,CSVLSGLSTDTQYF
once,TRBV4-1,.,CASSQDRGSGNTIYF
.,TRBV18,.,CASSPWGSVSYEQYF
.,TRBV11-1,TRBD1,CASSRRPQGAHTGELFF
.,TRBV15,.,CATSSRLAHNEQFF
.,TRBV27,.,CASGHYGELFF
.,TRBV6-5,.,CASSRAADRSYGYTF
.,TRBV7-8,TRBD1,CASSLRRQGAGNTIYF